This TCR beta chain was retrieved from a study of regulatory T cells in long-lasting Graves disease. Time point given: newly diagnosed GD, antithyroid drugs for less than 3 months. Following extraction of RNA from PBMCs, that RNA was used to make the TCR library. The CDR3 has 15 amino acids. Germline loops: CDR1 SGDLS, CDR2 YYNGEE. Trimming took 4 bases from V and 3 from J, leaving 15 bases between them. Points from the study as a whole: Sample size was small, which may have lowered accuracy.

Building the TCR beta libraries relied on iRepertoire HTBI primers, and CDR3 regions underwent Arm-PCR. In TCRdb, the multiplex PCR reads were re-called with MiXCR into one record per CDR3 protein. The sample lists 250,000 to 300,000 distinct CDR3 sequences, around 18% occurring once. This clonotype was recorded many times. Its antigen is currently unknown. The same data also went into a second study, on T cells in Graves' hyperthyroidism and ophthalmopathy. That report notes: First-round RT-PCR of the TCR CDR3 relied on the HTBI primer set.

The V call is TRBV9, the J call TRBJ2-3; possible D gene TRBD1, 6 bases. The receptor was isolated from a woman aged 25 to 39 with Graves disease. The sequencing used peripheral blood mononuclear cells (PBMCs), collected at new diagnosis, from a patient treated with antithyroid drugs. The CDR3 region has the DNA TGTGCCAGCAGCCCAGATGGTAGGGGGACAGATACGCAGTATTTT. Translating it yields CASSPDGRGTDTQYF.